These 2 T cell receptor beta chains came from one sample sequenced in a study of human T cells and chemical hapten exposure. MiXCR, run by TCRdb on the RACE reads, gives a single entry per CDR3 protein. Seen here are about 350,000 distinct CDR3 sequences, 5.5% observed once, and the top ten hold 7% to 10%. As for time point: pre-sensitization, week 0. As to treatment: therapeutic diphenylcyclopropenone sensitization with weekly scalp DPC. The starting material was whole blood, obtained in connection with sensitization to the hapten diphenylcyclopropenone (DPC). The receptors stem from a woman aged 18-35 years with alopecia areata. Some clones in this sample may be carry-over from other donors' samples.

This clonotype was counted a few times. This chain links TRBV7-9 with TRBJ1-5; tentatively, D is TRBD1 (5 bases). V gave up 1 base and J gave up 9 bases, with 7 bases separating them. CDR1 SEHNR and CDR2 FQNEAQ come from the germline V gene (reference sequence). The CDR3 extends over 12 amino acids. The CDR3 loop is CASSLEGRPQHF. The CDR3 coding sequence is TGTGCCAGCAGCTTAGAGGGGAGGCCCCAGCATTTT.

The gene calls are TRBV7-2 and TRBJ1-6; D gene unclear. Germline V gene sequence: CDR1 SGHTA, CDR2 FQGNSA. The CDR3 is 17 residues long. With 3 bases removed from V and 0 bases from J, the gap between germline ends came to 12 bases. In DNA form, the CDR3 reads TGTGCCAGCAGCTTCGGACGGGGAAGCTCCTATAATTCACCCCTCCACTTT. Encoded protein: CASSFGRGSSYNSPLHF.